This T cell receptor beta chain was sequenced for a study of shared clonotypes between healthy human individuals. Germline assignment: CDR1 SNHLY and CDR2 FYNNEI. Trimming took off 2 bases at V and 2 bases at J, with 15 bases between the two ends. The CDR3 is made up of 16 amino acids. Generated by immunoSEQ multiplex PCR, the TCRdb table keeps only in-frame clones and is missing some. This sample carries about 2,500,000 clones, around nine tenths of them seen once, and the ten largest clones take roughly 0.13%. This TCR was recovered from a man between 18 and 29 years old in good health. The sequencing sample was made of naive CD4+ T cells sorted from blood. Subset indicated: CD45RA+ positively selected. The chain is built from TRBV2 and TRBJ1-1, with D possibly being TRBD1 (6 bases). CDR3 amino acids: CASSETLSGDNTEAFF. The CDR3 DNA is TGTGCCAGCAGTGAAACGTTATCAGGGGATAACACTGAAGCTTTCTTT.